This entry concerns a single T cell receptor beta chain. V lost 3 bases, J lost 4 bases, and 17 bases lay in between. The CDR3 is 16 amino acids. Germline lookup yields CDR1 SGDLS and CDR2 YYNGEE. This sample is part of a study of chemoradiotherapy in HPV16-positive cancers. Produced via immunoSEQ multiplex PCR; TCRdb's table is partial and in-frame only. The data contain 25,000 to 35,000 clones, about 80% of them seen just once; the ten biggest clones take up 5% to 6.5%. This sequence originates from a human donor with HPV-associated anogenital cancer. The starting material was blood, obtained from a patient who underwent chemoradiotherapy. The rearrangement uses TRBV9 and TRBJ2-1, with D perhaps TRBD2 (7 bases). CDR3 region: CASSANRRGGYNEQFF. The CDR3, as DNA: TGTGCCAGCAGCGCGAATAGGAGGGGGGGGTACAATGAGCAGTTCTTC. Filled out from reference TRBV9 and TRBJ2-1, the complete variable domain reads DSGVTQTPKHLITATGQRVTLRCSPRSGDLSVYWYQQSLDQGLQFLIQYYNGEERAKGNILERFSAQQFPDLHSELNLSSLELGDSALYFCASSANRRGGYNEQFFGPGTRLTVL.